Below, one TCR beta chain is given with its context. Antigen unknown. This record belongs to a study of T cell repertoires in cytomegalovirus infection. Study-level results: Individuals carrying CMV plus the relevant HLA were identified by cumulative frequency of public TCR beta families. Across the ex vivo response, the dominant clonotypes were HLA-C-restricted CMV-specific TCR beta clonotypes.

TCRdb redid the calling of the reads with MiXCR, one entry per CDR3 protein. Of more than 95,000 distinct CDR3 sequences in the sample, roughly 32% were seen once. Germline trimming cut 4 bases from V and 3 bases from J; bases unmatched to any gene: 2. The length of the CDR3 is 13 residues. CDR1 is SGHDT and CDR2 is YYEEEE in the germline V gene. Source: CD8+ T cells from cultured PBMCs, taken from culture after CMV antigen stimulation. This clonotype was obtained from a human donor in good health (CMV status not recorded). Some clones in this sample may be carry-over from other donors' samples. The V gene is TRBV5-6, the J gene TRBJ1-1, with 8 bases lining up with TRBD1. DNA of the CDR3: TGTGCCAGCAGCAGGACAGGGTACACTGAAGCTTTCTTT. It codes for CASSRTGYTEAFF. Supplemented by reference TRBV5-6 and TRBJ1-1, the full variable domain reads DAGVTQSPTHLIKTRGQQVTLRCSPKSGHDTVSWYQQALGQGPQFIFQYYEEEERQRGNFPDRFSGHQFPNYSSELNVNALLLGDSALYLCASSRTGYTEAFFGQGTRLTVV.